Presented here are 18 T cell receptor beta chains from one specimen sequenced in a study of blood T cells in healthy people across ages. Next came a second PCR, run for roughly 6 to 11 cycles, which used a sample-barcoded 5' primer along with a J-beta primer mix. TCRdb itself ran the 5' RACE reads through MiXCR, one entry per CDR3 protein. The repertoire consists of almost 550,000 distinct CDR3 sequences, with 24% occurring once and the leading ten covering roughly 10%. These records were also assigned to another study, of T cells of mothers and their children.

Sequencing input: blood. The receptor source for this set is a boy between 5 and 17 years old in good health.

The chain links TRBV7-3 to TRBJ2-2, with TRBD2 identical over 11 bases. V was clipped by 5 bases and J by 7 bases; unmatched bases: 6. This CDR3 spans 15 amino acids. Germline V CDR1 and CDR2: SGHTA, FQGTGA. The CDR3 DNA sequence: TGTGCCAGCAGCGAGACTAGCGGGACGGGCGGGGAGCTGTTTTTT. It yields the protein CASSETSGTGGELFF.

This clonotype was detected only a few times. V gene TRBV7-3 combines with J gene TRBJ1-3; D gene uncertain. CDR3 length: 16 amino acids. Germline V lookup: CDR1 SGHTA, CDR2 FQGTGA. The V end lost 5 bases, the J end lost 2 bases, and 16 bases lay between the germline ends. CDR3 sequence reads: CASSPPIRYPGNTIYF. The CDR3 DNA reads as TGTGCCAGCAGCCCCCCGATCCGATACCCTGGAAACACCATATATTTT.

Here the CDR3 DNA reads TGCAGTGCTAGAGACCCTGTAGCGGGGGGGTACACCGGGGAGCTGTTTTTT. It translates to CSARDPVAGGYTGELFF. The rearrangement links TRBV20-1 to TRBJ2-2, with TRBD2 identical over 11 bases. This CDR3 is built from 17 residues. From germline, CDR1 is DFQATT and CDR2 SNEGSKA (reference sequence). J gave up 3 bases and V 0 bases, and 6 bases lay outside the gene matches.

V gene TRBV12-3 or TRBV12-4 combines with J gene TRBJ1-6, with D possibly matching TRBD1 (6 bases). Trimming removed 7 bases at V and 10 bases at J, with 17 bases between. CDR3 size: 14 residues. This CDR3 reads CASNLQGKGSPLHF. CDR3 DNA sequence: TGTGCCAGCAATCTTCAGGGGAAAGGCTCACCCCTCCACTTT.

The chain combines TRBV4-3 with TRBJ2-7, with D maybe TRBD1 (6 bases). Germline V gene lookup returns CDR1 LGHNA and CDR2 YSLEER. Trimming removed 0 bases at V and 0 bases at J, with 12 bases between. The CDR3 has 16 amino acids. The CDR3 coding sequence is TGCGCCAGCAGCCAAGATCCAGGGGTCGGCTCCTACGAGCAGTACTTC. Its translation: CASSQDPGVGSYEQYF.

This clonotype has just a few counts. This chain joins TRBV20-1 and TRBJ2-7; D perhaps matches TRBD1 (5 bases). This CDR3 is 15 amino acids long. Trimming took off 1 base at V and 4 bases at J, with 17 bases between the two ends. CDR1 and CDR2 from the germline V gene are DFQATT and SNEGSKA (reference sequence). CDR3 in amino acids: CSARGLLPGQYEQYF. DNA for the CDR3: TGCAGTGCTAGAGGCCTACTCCCAGGGCAGTACGAGCAGTACTTC.

The V gene is TRBV7-9, the J gene TRBJ2-5; the D is unclear. With the DNA end fitting TRBJ2-1 better, the J assignment may be wrong. The CDR3 covers 14 residues. Germline V CDR1 and CDR2: SEHNR, FQNEAQ (reference sequence). In nucleotides, the CDR3 is TGTGCCAGCAGCGAAGGCAGGCAGTACAATGAGCAGTTCTTC. It specifies CASSEGRQYNEQFF.

V usage is TRBV20-1 and J usage is TRBJ1-6, with 7 nucleotides matching TRBD1. CDR1 and CDR2 from the germline V gene are DFQATT and SNEGSKA (reference sequence). CDR3 length equals 15 residues. Losses at the gene ends were 7 bases for V and 1 base for J; bases not matched to a gene: 7. CDR3 amino acids: CSVPQGGSYNSPLHF. In DNA form, the CDR3 reads TGCAGTGTCCCGCAGGGGGGGTCCTATAATTCACCCCTCCACTTT.

This clonotype occurred a few times. The V gene is TRBV9, the J gene TRBJ2-6, with D possibly being TRBD2 (6 bases). With 0 bases removed from V and 0 bases from J, the gap between germline ends came to 10 bases. Per the germline V gene, CDR1 is SGDLS and CDR2 is YYNGEE. This CDR3 is 17 amino acids long. This chain's CDR3 is CASSVVEGASGANVLTF. Here the CDR3 DNA reads TGTGCCAGCAGCGTAGTGGAGGGTGCCTCTGGGGCCAACGTCCTGACTTTC. Combining the CDR3 with reference TRBV9 and TRBJ2-6 gives the whole variable domain DSGVTQTPKHLITATGQRVTLRCSPRSGDLSVYWYQQSLDQGLQFLIQYYNGEERAKGNILERFSAQQFPDLHSELNLSSLELGDSALYFCASSVVEGASGANVLTFGAGSRLTVL.

This chain links TRBV21-1 with TRBJ1-1. TRBV21-1 is given as a pseudogene. The CDR3 loop spans 16 amino acids. DNA of the CDR3: TGTGCCAGCAGCATCCGGACAGGGCCCTCGAACACTGAAGCTTTCTTT. Protein: CASSIRTGPSNTEAFF.

The chain combines TRBV29-1 with TRBJ2-1, with unresolved D. Looked up from germline, CDR1 is SQVTM and CDR2 is ANQGSEA. Trimming took 0 bases from V and 9 from J, leaving 18 bases between them. The CDR3 consists of 15 residues. The CDR3 nucleotides read TGCAGCGTTGAAGACGCAGGCCGAGCAAATGGTGAGCAGTTCTTC. This encodes CSVEDAGRANGEQFF.

This clonotype was seen a few times. The rearrangement joins TRBV6-5 to TRBJ2-3; no firm D call. This CDR3 spans 15 amino acids. Trimming removed 0 bases from V and 8 bases from J, with 15 bases in between. Germline V gene lookup returns CDR1 MNHEY and CDR2 SVGAGI. The DNA for the CDR3 is TGTGCCAGCAGTTACTCGACCGACATCACCGCTACGCAGTATTTT. Residues: CASSYSTDITATQYF.

This chain connects TRBV25-1 to TRBJ2-7, with 8 bases fitting TRBD2. This CDR3 region has 14 residues. V lost 4 bases, J lost 2 bases, and 4 bases stayed unmatched. Germline loops: CDR1 MGHDK, CDR2 SYGVNS. CDR3 nucleotide sequence: TGTGCCAGCAGTGGTACGGGAGGGCCCTACGAGCAGTACTTC. The encoded protein is CASSGTGGPYEQYF.

This clonotype has just a few counts. The chain joins TRBV5-1 to TRBJ2-5; D gene unclear. CDR3 size: 16 residues. Trimming removed 4 bases from V and 1 base from J, with 17 bases in between. CDR1 SGHRS and CDR2 YFSETQ come from the germline V gene. This chain's CDR3 is CASSNGFADPQETQYF. CDR3 DNA: TGCGCCAGCAGCAATGGGTTCGCAGACCCCCAAGAGACCCAGTACTTC.

The chain joins TRBV19 to TRBJ2-5; D is possibly TRBD1 or TRBD2 (5 bases each). The DNA end lines up better with TRBJ2-1; the J call may be wrong. Germline loops: CDR1 LNHDA, CDR2 SQIVND (reference sequence). The CDR3 covers 14 residues. CDR3 protein: CASRFRDEYNEQFF. CDR3 nucleotides: TGTGCCAGTAGATTCCGGGACGAATACAATGAGCAGTTCTTC.

This clonotype has a handful of counts. The chain links TRBV7-3 to TRBJ1-1; no firm D call. Trimming left V 2 bases short and J 0 bases short, with 10 bases between. In germline, CDR1 is SGHTA, CDR2 FQGTGA. The CDR3 has 15 residues. The CDR3, as DNA: TGTGCCAGCAGCTTATTAGGCGTAATGAACACTGAAGCTTTCTTT. Its translation is CASSLLGVMNTEAFF.

There are many counts of this clonotype. The V call is TRBV5-1, the J call TRBJ1-2; D is possibly TRBD1 (5 bases). Germline V gene lookup returns CDR1 SGHRS and CDR2 YFSETQ. Trimming took off 3 bases at V and 5 bases at J, with 17 bases between the two ends. This CDR3 spans 15 amino acids. The CDR3 reads CASSSSWDSKYGYTF. The DNA of the CDR3 is TGCGCCAGCAGCTCTTCGTGGGACTCAAAGTATGGCTACACCTTC.

The V call is TRBV7-9, the J call TRBJ2-7; D possibly corresponds to TRBD1 (5 bases). V was cut by 1 base and J by 5 bases, with 12 bases left in between. The V gene's germline CDR1 is SEHNR and CDR2 FQNEAQ (reference sequence). The CDR3 extends over 14 amino acids. The CDR3 spells CASSLGQLPNEQYF. CDR3 sequence (DNA): TGTGCCAGCAGCTTAGGACAGTTACCAAACGAGCAGTACTTC.